What follows is one TCR beta chain and its context. The antigen is not known. The germline CDR1 and CDR2 sequences are MNHNY and SVGAGI (reference sequence). The length of the CDR3 is 13 residues. The germline V and J ends were trimmed by 7 bases and 4 bases, with 11 bases remaining between them. The record originates from a study of cytomegalovirus exposure and HLA in healthy donors. Study observations and caveats: Some highly shared sequence variants likely arose as a pipeline artifact. Later analysis found that TCR beta chains associated with HLA were more clonally expanded than other, equally common chains. TCR beta chain V- and J-gene trimming was linked, in a later analysis, to a missense variant in DCLRE1C.

PCR used 60 Vbeta primers and 13 Jbeta primers. Here immunoSEQ multiplex PCR was the method, and the copy in TCRdb shows in-frame clones only, minus some. In the table there are about 130,000 clones, 84% of which are singletons. This TCR derives from a woman between 18 and 30 years old in good health and CMV-seropositive. This chain joins TRBV6-6 and TRBJ1-3; D ambiguous. The sequenced material came from PBMCs. CDR3 sequence reads: CASKGVGGNTIYF. The DNA of the CDR3 is TGTGCCAGCAAGGGAGTGGGGGGAAACACCATATATTTT.